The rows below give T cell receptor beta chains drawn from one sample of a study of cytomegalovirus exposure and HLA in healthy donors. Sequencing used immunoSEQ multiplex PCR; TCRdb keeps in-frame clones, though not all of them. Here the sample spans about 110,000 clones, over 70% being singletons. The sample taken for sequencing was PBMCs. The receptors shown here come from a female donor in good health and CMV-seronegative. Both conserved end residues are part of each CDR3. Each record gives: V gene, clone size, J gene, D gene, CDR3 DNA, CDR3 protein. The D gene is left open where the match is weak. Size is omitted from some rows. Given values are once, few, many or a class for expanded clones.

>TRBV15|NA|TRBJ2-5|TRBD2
TGTGCCACCAGCAGAGATTATGGACTAGAAGAGACCCAGTACTTC
CATSRDYGLEETQYF
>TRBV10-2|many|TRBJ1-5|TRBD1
TGCGCCAGCAGTGAGTCGCCCGACAGGGTAGGTAATCAGCCCCAGCATTTT
CASSESPDRVGNQPQHF
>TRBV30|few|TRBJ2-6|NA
TGTGCCTGGAGTTCCGCCAGGGTGGGCTCTGGGGCCAACGTCCTGACTTTC
CAWSSARVGSGANVLTF
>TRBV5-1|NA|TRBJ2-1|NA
TGCGCCAGCAGCCCACTCGGGGTGCGGGATCTTCAGAGCTCCTACAATGAGCAGTTCTTC
CASSPLGVRDLQSSYNEQFF
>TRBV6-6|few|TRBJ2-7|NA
TGTGCCAGCAGTCTTGGGCCGAAAAGGAACGAGCAGTACTTC
CASSLGPKRNEQYF
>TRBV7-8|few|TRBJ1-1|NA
TGTGCCAGCAGCTTAGCGTTACAGTATCGCACTGAAGCTTTCTTT
CASSLALQYRTEAFF
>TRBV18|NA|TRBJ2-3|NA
TGTGCCAGCTCACCCAGGGGAACTAGCACAGATACGCAGTATTTT
CASSPRGTSTDTQYF
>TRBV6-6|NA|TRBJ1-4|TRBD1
TGTGCCAGCAGACCCAGGACAGGGAACGAAAAACTGTTTTTT
CASRPRTGNEKLFF
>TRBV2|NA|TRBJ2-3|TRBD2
TGTGCCAGCAGCGAGATAGCGGGAGGGGGAACAGATACGCAGTATTTT
CASSEIAGGGTDTQYF
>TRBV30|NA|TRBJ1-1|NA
TGTGCCTGGAGTACGGGGGACGGCACTGAAGCTTTCTTT
CAWSTGDGTEAFF
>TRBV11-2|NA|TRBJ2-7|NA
TGTGCCAGCAGCTTAGGCTACGACTACGAGCAGTACTTC
CASSLGYDYEQYF
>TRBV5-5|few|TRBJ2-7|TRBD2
TGTGCCAGCAGCTTTGGGGGACTAGCTTCAAACTCCTACGAGCAGTACTTC
CASSFGGLASNSYEQYF
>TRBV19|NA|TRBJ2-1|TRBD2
TGTGCCAGTAGTATCGACTTACTAGCGGGAGTTAGTGATGAGCAGTTCTTC
CASSIDLLAGVSDEQFF
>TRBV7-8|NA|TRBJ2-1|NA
TGTGCCAGCAGCTTAGCGGTCGGGAGCTCCTACAATGAGCAGTTCTTC
CASSLAVGSSYNEQFF
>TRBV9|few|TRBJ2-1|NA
TGTGCCAGCAGCGTAGCGAGGCGGGAAGTAAATGAGCAGTTCTTC
CASSVARREVNEQFF
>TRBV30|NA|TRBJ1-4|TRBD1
TGTGCCTGGAAAGGGGACAGGAGTAATGAAAAACTGTTTTTT
CAWKGDRSNEKLFF
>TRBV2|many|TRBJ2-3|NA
TGTGCCAGCTCAGGAGACAGGCCCCCGGATACGCAGTATTTT
CASSGDRPPDTQYF
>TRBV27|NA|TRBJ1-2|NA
TGTGCCAGCAGTTTGCGGTCCCGGACTAAAATTTATGGCTACACCTTC
CASSLRSRTKIYGYTF
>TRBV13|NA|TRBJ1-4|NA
TGTGCCAGCAGCTTAGGGTGGTCAGGGGAAAAACTGTTTTTT
CASSLGWSGEKLFF
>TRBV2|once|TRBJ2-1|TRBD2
TGTGCCAGCACCGGGAGGGGAGGGAATGAGCAGTTCTTC
CASTGRGGNEQFF
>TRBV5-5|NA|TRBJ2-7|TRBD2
TGTGCCAGCAGCTTGGTAGCGGGAGATCGCGAGCAGTACTTC
CASSLVAGDREQYF
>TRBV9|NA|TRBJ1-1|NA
TGTGCCAGCAGCGTAGGAGGGGGTCGGTCGAACACTGAAGCTTTCTTT
CASSVGGGRSNTEAFF
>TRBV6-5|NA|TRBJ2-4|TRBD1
TGTGCCAGCAGCCCCGGGACAGAAAACATTCAGTACTTC
CASSPGTENIQYF
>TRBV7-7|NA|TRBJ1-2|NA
TGTGCTAGCAGCTTACCCCGGAGGTCCTCCATGGGGAAGTATGGCTACACCTTC
CASSLPRRSSMGKYGYTF
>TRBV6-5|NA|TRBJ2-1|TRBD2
TGTGCCAGCAGTTACTCGACTAGCGGGAGGGCCGATGAGCAGTTCTTC
CASSYSTSGRADEQFF
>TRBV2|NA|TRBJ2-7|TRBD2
TGTGCCAGCAGTACGGGGGGCTACGAGCAGTACTTC
CASSTGGYEQYF
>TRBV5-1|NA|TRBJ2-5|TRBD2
TGCGCCAGCAGCTTGGTGGGGGGGGCTAGCGGGGGCCAAGAGACCCAGTACTTC
CASSLVGGASGGQETQYF
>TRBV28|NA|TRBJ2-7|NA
TGTGCCAGCAGCCCCGCCGCCTTTGGGGGGTCCTACGAGCAGTACTTC
CASSPAAFGGSYEQYF
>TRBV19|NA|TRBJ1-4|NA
TGTGCCAGTAGTAAATCAGGGGATAATGAAAAACTGTTTTTT
CASSKSGDNEKLFF
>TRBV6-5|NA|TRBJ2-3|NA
TGTGCCAGCAGAAAAGGGGGGGTACTAAATACGCAGTATTTT
CASRKGGVLNTQYF
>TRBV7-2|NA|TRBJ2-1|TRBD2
TGTGCCAGCAGCGCCGGACTAGCGGGAGTCCGAGATGAGCAGTTCTTC
CASSAGLAGVRDEQFF
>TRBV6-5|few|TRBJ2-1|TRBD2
TGTGCCAGCAGCCGCGGGAGCCCCTACAATGAGCAGTTCTTC
CASSRGSPYNEQFF
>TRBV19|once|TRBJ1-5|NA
TGTGCCAGTAGTATAGTCGACAACGATCAGCCCCAGCATTTT
CASSIVDNDQPQHF
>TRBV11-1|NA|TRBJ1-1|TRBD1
TGTGCCAGCGGCCTTGGACAGGGCAACACTGAAGCTTTCTTT
CASGLGQGNTEAFF
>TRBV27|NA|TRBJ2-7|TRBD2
TGTGCCAGCAGTTTAGCACGCGGGAGTGTCTACGAGCAGTACTTC
CASSLARGSVYEQYF
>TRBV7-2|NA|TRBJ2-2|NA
TGTGCCAGCAGCTCGACTAGAGGGGAGACCGGGGAGCTGTTTTTT
CASSSTRGETGELFF
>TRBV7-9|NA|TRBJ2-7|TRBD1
TGTGCCAGCAGCCCATTCGGACAGGGGGCATACGAGCAGTACTTC
CASSPFGQGAYEQYF
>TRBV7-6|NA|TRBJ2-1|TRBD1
TGTGCCAGCAGTCACCCGGGACAGGGTAACAATGAGCAGTTCTTC
CASSHPGQGNNEQFF
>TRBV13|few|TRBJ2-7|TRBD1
TGTGCCAGCAGCGGGTTCGGACAGGGGGCCTCCTACGAGCAGTACTTC
CASSGFGQGASYEQYF
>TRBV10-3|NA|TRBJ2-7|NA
TGTGCCATCAGCACAGGGTACGAGCAGTACTTC
CAISTGYEQYF
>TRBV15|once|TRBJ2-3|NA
TGTGCCACCAGCAGAGGGTTAGGACAATCTAGCACAGATACGCAGTATTTT
CATSRGLGQSSTDTQYF
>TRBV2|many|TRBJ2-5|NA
TGTGCCAGCAGTGTAGATCCGGGAGCAAAAGAGACCCAGTACTTC
CASSVDPGAKETQYF
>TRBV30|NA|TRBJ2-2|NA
TGTGCCTGGCTAACCACCGGGGAGCTGTTTTTT
CAWLTTGELFF
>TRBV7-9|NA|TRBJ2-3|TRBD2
TGTGCCAGCAGCTTAGCAGCGGGGGCGGATACGCAGTATTTT
CASSLAAGADTQYF
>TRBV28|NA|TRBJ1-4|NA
TGTGCCAGCAGTTTACCAGGGTCGGGAAAACTGTTTTTT
CASSLPGSGKLFF
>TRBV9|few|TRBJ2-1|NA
TGTGCCAGCAGCGGTCCGGGATACAATGAGCAGTTCTTC
CASSGPGYNEQFF
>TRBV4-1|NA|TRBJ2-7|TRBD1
TGCGCCAGCAGCCATGTGGGACAGGCCTACGAGCAGTACTTC
CASSHVGQAYEQYF
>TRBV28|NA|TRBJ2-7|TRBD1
TGTGCCAGCAGTTTATGGTCAGGGGGCTACGAGCAGTACTTC
CASSLWSGGYEQYF
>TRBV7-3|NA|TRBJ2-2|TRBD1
TGTGCCAGCAGCCAACCCAAGGGACAGGGGGGGACCGGGGAGCTGTTTTTT
CASSQPKGQGGTGELFF
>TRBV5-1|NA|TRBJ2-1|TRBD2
TGCGCCAGCAGCTTCCAGGCGGGGGGCTACAATGAGCAGTTCTTC
CASSFQAGGYNEQFF
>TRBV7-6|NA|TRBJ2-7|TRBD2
TGTGCCAGCAGTCCCCTAGCGGTCGTCGACGAGCAGTACTTC
CASSPLAVVDEQYF
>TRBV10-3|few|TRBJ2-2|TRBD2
TGTGCCATCAGTGACACTAGCGCGAACACCGGGGAGCTGTTTTTT
CAISDTSANTGELFF
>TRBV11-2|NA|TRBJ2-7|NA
TGTGCCAGCAGCTCCTCCTTCTGGGGTACAGGCTACGAGCAGTACTTC
CASSSSFWGTGYEQYF
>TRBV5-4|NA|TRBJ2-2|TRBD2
TGTGCCAGCAGCAAAGCGGGATATCACGGGGAGCTGTTTTTT
CASSKAGYHGELFF
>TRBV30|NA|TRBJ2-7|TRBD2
TGTGCCTGGAGCCCTCCTGGCGGGGCCCGGGGGGGCGAGCAGTACTTC
CAWSPPGGARGGEQYF
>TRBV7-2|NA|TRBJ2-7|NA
TGTGCCAGCAGCTTAGCTGAGAGAGAATACGAGCAGTACTTC
CASSLAEREYEQYF
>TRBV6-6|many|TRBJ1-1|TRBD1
TGTGCCAGCAGTTACCAAGCAGGGGGGAAGAATGAAGCTTTCTTT
CASSYQAGGKNEAFF